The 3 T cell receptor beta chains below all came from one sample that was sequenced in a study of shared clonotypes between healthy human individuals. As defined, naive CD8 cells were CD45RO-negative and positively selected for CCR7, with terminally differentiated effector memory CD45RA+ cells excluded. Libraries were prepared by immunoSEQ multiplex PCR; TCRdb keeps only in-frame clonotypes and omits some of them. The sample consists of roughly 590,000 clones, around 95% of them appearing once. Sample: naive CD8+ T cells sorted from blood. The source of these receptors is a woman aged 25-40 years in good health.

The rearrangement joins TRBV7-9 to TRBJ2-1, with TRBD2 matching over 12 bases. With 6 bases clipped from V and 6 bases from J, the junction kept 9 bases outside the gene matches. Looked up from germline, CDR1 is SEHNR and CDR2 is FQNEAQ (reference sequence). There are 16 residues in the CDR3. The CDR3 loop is CASSIGPSGRGNEQFF. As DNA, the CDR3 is TGTGCCAGCAGTATAGGGCCTAGCGGGAGGGGCAATGAGCAGTTCTTC.

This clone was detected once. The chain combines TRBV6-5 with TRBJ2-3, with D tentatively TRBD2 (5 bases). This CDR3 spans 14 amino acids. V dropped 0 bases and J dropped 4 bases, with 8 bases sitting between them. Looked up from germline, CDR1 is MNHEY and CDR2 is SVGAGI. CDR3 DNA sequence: TGTGCCAGCAGTTACTCGAGGGTCTCAGATACGCAGTATTTT. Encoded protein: CASSYSRVSDTQYF.

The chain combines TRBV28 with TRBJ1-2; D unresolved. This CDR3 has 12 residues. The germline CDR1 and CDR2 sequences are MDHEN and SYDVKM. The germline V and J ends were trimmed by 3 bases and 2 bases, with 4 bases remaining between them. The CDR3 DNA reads TGTGCCAGCAGTTTGAACAACTATGGCTACACCTTC. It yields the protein CASSLNNYGYTF.